This entry concerns a single T cell receptor (beta chain). The data originate from a study of shared T cell receptors in the human thymus. Sequenced by immunoSEQ multiplex PCR; TCRdb stores in-frame clones only, minus some. The sample holds hundreds of thousands of clones; around 78% are singletons and the top ten take 0.013%. V dropped 2 bases and J dropped 1; count of bases not matched to a gene: 4. Per germline, CDR1 MNHNS and CDR2 SASEGT. The CDR3 runs 16 residues. These sequences were also reported in another study, on human thymus T cells. That paper notes: Resections from corrective heart surgery supplied the thymus tissue.

The specimen was thymocytes. This chain connects TRBV6-1 to TRBJ2-4; 8 bases match TRBD1. This receptor was identified in a boy younger than two with a congenital heart defect. The CDR3 DNA is TGTGCCAGCAGTGAAAAAACAGGGGGGGCCAAAAACATTCAGTACTTC. It encodes CASSEKTGGAKNIQYF.